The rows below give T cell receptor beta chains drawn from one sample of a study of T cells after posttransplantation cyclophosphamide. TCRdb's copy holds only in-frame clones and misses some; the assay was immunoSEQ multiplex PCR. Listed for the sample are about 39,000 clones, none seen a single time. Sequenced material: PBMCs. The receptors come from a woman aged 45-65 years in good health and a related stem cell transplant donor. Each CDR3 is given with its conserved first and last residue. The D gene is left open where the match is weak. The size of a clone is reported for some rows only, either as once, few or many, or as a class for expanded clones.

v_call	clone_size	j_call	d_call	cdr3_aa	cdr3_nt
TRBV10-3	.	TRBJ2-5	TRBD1	CAITPAGTGGGEQYF	TGTGCCATCACTCCGGCCGGGACAGGGGGAGGAGAGCAGTACTTC
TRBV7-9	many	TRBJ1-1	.	CASSSTGTTEAFF	TGTGCCAGCAGCTCTACCGGGACAACAGAAGCTTTCTTT
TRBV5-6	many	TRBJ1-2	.	CASSWGGDILVNYGYTF	TGTGCCAGCAGCTGGGGGGGGGACATACTTGTTAACTATGGCTACACCTTC
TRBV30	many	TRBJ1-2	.	CAWSSGERGYTF	TGTGCCTGGAGTTCGGGGGAGCGAGGCTACACCTTC
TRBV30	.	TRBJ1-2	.	CAWMGGHYGYTF	TGTGCCTGGATGGGGGGGCACTATGGCTACACCTTC
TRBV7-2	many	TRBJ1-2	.	CASSFQRGAEGYTF	TGTGCCAGCAGCTTTCAACGGGGGGCGGAGGGCTACACCTTC
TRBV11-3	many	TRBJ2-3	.	CASSPRGTTDTQYF	TGTGCCAGCAGCCCCCGGGGGACCACAGATACGCAGTATTTT
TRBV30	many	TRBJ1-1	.	CAWRPRSAEAFF	TGTGCCTGGAGACCGCGTAGCGCTGAAGCTTTCTTT
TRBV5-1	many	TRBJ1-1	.	CASSFTSGAPNTEAFF	TGCGCCAGCAGTTTTACCTCAGGGGCCCCGAACACTGAAGCTTTCTTT
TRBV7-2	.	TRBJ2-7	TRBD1	CASSLRGQEIAYEQYF	TGTGCCAGCAGCTTACGGGGACAGGAAATCGCCTACGAGCAGTACTTC
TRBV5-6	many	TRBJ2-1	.	CASSQRVQGFYNEQFF	TGTGCCAGCAGCCAAAGGGTGCAGGGCTTCTACAATGAGCAGTTCTTC
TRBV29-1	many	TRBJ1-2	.	CSVEDPGLWDYGYTF	TGCAGCGTTGAAGATCCGGGGTTGTGGGACTATGGCTACACCTTC
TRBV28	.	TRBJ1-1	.	CASSSPVGIEAFF	TGTGCCAGCAGTTCCCCAGTTGGCATTGAAGCTTTCTTT
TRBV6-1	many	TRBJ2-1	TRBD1	CASRPRTGGNEQFF	TGTGCCAGCAGACCCCGGACAGGGGGCAATGAGCAGTTCTTC
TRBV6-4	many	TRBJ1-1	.	CASSSRVNTEAFF	TGTGCCAGCAGTTCCAGGGTGAACACTGAAGCTTTCTTT
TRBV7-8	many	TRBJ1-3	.	CASSFSVSGNTIYF	TGTGCCAGCAGCTTTTCCGTCTCTGGAAACACCATATATTTT
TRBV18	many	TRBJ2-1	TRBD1	CASRTGNNNEQFF	TGTGCCAGCAGGACAGGGAACAACAATGAGCAGTTCTTC
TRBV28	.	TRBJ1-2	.	CASDPTGFFYGYTF	TGTGCCAGCGATCCGACAGGTTTTTTCTATGGCTACACCTTC
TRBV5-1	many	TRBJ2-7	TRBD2	CASSLGLAGGTYEQYF	TGCGCCAGCAGCTTGGGACTAGCGGGTGGCACCTACGAGCAGTACTTC
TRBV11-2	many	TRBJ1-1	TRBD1	CASSLDIAGGNTEAFF	TGTGCCAGCAGCTTAGATATAGCAGGGGGGAACACTGAAGCTTTCTTT
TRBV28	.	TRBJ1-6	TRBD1	CASSWGQTNSPLHF	TGTGCCAGCAGCTGGGGACAGACTAATTCACCCCTCCACTTT
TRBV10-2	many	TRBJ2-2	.	CASSDGQIYTGELFF	TGCGCCAGCAGTGATGGACAGATCTACACCGGGGAGCTGTTTTTT
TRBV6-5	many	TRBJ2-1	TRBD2	CASSYGGGIYNEQFF	TGTGCCAGCAGTTACGGCGGGGGGATCTACAATGAGCAGTTCTTC
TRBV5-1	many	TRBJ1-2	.	CASSYENLAYGYTF	TGCGCCAGCAGCTACGAGAACCTTGCCTATGGCTACACCTTC
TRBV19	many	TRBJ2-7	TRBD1	CASSSQGQGSYEQYF	TGTGCCAGTAGTTCGCAGGGACAGGGCTCCTACGAGCAGTACTTC
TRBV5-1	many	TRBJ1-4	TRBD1	CASSPDRGHQWEKLFF	TGCGCCAGCAGCCCGGACAGGGGACATCAGTGGGAAAAACTGTTTTTT
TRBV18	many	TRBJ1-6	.	CASSPRAGTLASPLHF	TGTGCCAGCTCACCACGCGCCGGGACATTAGCTTCACCCCTCCACTTT
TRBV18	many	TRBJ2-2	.	CASSSNAGLGGELFF	TGTGCCAGCTCGTCTAATGCGGGACTCGGCGGGGAGCTGTTTTTT
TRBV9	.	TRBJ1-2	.	CASSGPQKSGVDGYTF	TGTGCCAGCAGCGGCCCCCAAAAAAGCGGGGTTGATGGCTACACCTTC
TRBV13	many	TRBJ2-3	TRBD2	CASSTTSGGIHTQYF	TGTGCCAGCAGCACCACTAGCGGGGGGATTCATACGCAGTATTTT
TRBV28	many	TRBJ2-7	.	CASTPGIEQYF	TGTGCCAGCACTCCAGGGATCGAGCAGTACTTC
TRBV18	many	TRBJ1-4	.	CASSLSGGRTNEKLFF	TGTGCCAGCTCACTTAGCGGCGGGAGGACGAATGAAAAACTGTTTTTT
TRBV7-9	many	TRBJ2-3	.	CASEGDTDTQYF	TGTGCCAGCGAGGGGGACACAGATACGCAGTATTTT
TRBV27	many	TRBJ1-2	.	CASSSGGRIYGYTF	TGTGCCAGCAGCAGCGGGGGGAGGATCTATGGCTACACCTTC
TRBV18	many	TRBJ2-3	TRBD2	CASSPSLAASTDTQYF	TGTGCCAGCTCACCATCCCTAGCGGCTAGCACAGATACGCAGTATTTT
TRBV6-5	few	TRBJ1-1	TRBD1	CASRTGAPNTEAFF	TGTGCCAGCAGGACAGGGGCGCCGAACACTGAAGCTTTCTTT
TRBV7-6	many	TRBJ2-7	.	CASSLAWGGGDEQYF	TGTGCCAGCAGCTTAGCTTGGGGAGGGGGGGACGAGCAGTACTTC